This T cell receptor (beta chain) came from a study of blood T cell repertoires in COVID-19. At the level of the study: The United States, Italy and Spain provided the acute and convalescent COVID-19 samples.

Per the authors' pipeline: It was from reference gene primer amplification that nucleated cell counts were estimated. Sequenced by immunoSEQ multiplex PCR; TCRdb stores in-frame clones only, minus some. That table gives V, J and clone size, and the DNA gave D and trimming. The table records approximately 200,000 clones, about 80% of them present only once. Participants spanned ages about 18 to 100 years and resided in roughly 22 US areas. Researchers sorted participants into cohorts using their self-reported clinical history. The CDR3 is 17 residues long. J lost 1 base, V lost 4 bases, and 5 bases had no gene match. Germline-derived CDR1 and CDR2 are MNHEY and SMNVEV (reference sequence).

The rearrangement links TRBV27 to TRBJ2-2; 11 nucleotides match TRBD1. The clonotype was recovered from a woman in her 40s with acute COVID-19. Source material: PBMCs or T cells enriched from blood (not recorded which). Here the CDR3 reads CASSCRDRGGNTGELFF. CDR3 DNA: TGTGCCAGCAGTTGTCGGGACAGGGGGGGGAACACCGGGGAGCTGTTTTTT.